This T cell receptor (beta chain) was identified in a study of CD4+ T cells in melanoma. Germline loops: CDR1 LNHDA, CDR2 SQIVND (reference sequence). The V gene lost 7 bases and the J gene lost 0 bases, with 10 bases spanning the gap. The CDR3 has 14 amino acids. Method: immunoSEQ multiplex PCR; TCRdb's copy keeps in-frame clones and lacks some. The repertoire includes over 130,000 clones, about nine tenths of them detected once, and approximately 1.4% sits in the top ten. Study observations and caveats: CD8+ T cell, macrophage and B cell function reportedly correlated with neoantigen-specific CD4+ T cells. Neoantigen-specific CD4+ T cells in melanoma reportedly had diverse differentiation states.

A word on this clone: The target antigen is unknown.

This chain joins TRBV19 and TRBJ1-5; the D gene is possibly TRBD1 (5 bases). The source is a human donor with melanoma. CDR3 region: CASKTGHSNQPQHF. The CDR3, as DNA: TGTGCCAGTAAGACGGGGCATAGCAATCAGCCCCAGCATTTT.